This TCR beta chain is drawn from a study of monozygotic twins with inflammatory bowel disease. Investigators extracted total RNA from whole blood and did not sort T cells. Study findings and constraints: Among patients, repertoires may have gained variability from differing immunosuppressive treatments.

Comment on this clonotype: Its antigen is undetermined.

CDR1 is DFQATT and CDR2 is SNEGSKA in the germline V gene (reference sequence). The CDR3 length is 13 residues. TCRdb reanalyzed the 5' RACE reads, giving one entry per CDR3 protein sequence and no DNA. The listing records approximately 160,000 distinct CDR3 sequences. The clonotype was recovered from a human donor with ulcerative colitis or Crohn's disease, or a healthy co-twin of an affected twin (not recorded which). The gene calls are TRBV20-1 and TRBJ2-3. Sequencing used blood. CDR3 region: CSAESLFTDTQYF.